These 24 T cell receptor beta chains came from one sample sequenced in a study of cytomegalovirus exposure and HLA in healthy donors. 60 Vbeta and 13 Jbeta primers were used in PCR. The assay was immunoSEQ multiplex PCR, and TCRdb's table has in-frame clones only and misses some. The listing records over 100,000 clones. The sequenced sample was PBMCs. The origin of the receptors is a man aged 35 to 55 in good health and CMV-seropositive.

V is TRBV7-8 and J is TRBJ2-5; tentatively, D is TRBD1 (7 bases). Germline V gene lookup returns CDR1 SGHVS and CDR2 FQNEAQ. The CDR3 totals 13 residues. V dropped 5 bases and J dropped 5 bases, with 12 bases sitting between them. In DNA, the CDR3 is TGTGCCAGCAGCGTGACAGGGAGGGAGACCCAGTACTTC. Residues: CASSVTGRETQYF.

V gene TRBV7-2 combines with J gene TRBJ1-3; 7 bases map to TRBD1. The CDR3 covers 15 residues. Trimming cost V 4 bases and J 3 bases; bases outside gene matches: 6. CDR1 is SGHTA and CDR2 is FQGNSA in the germline V gene. The CDR3 bases are TGTGCCAGCAGCTCACAGACAGGGATTGGAAACACCATATATTTT. Translation: CASSSQTGIGNTIYF.

This chain joins TRBV2 and TRBJ2-7; D not resolved. The CDR3 extends over 15 amino acids. Looked up from germline, CDR1 is SNHLY and CDR2 is FYNNEI. V lost 0 bases, J lost 1 base, and 10 bases lay in between. The CDR3 DNA is TGTGCCAGCAGTGAAGCCCCAGCGAGATCCTACGAGCAGTACTTC. Amino acids: CASSEAPARSYEQYF.

The chain employs TRBV6-4 and TRBJ1-4; the D gene is possibly TRBD1 (6 bases). This CDR3 comprises 22 residues. Germline V gene data show CDR1 as MRHNA and CDR2 as SNTAGT. Trimming took off 4 bases at V and 7 bases at J, with 37 bases between the two ends. DNA for the CDR3: TGTGCCAGCAGTGCCTCGGCCCCAGGCGTGAGCAGGGGCGCGATACGGGGTGAAAAACTGTTTTTT. Translation: CASSASAPGVSRGAIRGEKLFF.

CDR3 loop: CASSRGQENYGYTF. Here the CDR3 DNA reads TGTGCCAGCAGCCGCGGACAGGAAAACTATGGCTACACCTTC. This chain connects TRBV5-4 to TRBJ1-2; 7 bases fit TRBD1. The CDR3 sequence is 14 residues long. The V gene's germline CDR1 is SGHNT and CDR2 YYREEE (reference sequence). Trimming took 4 bases from V and 2 from J; bases not matched to a gene: 5.

The rearrangement links TRBV15 to TRBJ1-1, with 10 bases matching TRBD1. Germline-derived CDR1 and CDR2 are LNHNV and YYDKDF (reference sequence). After removal of 3 bases from V and 4 bases from J, the junction contained 8 bases not matched to a gene. This CDR3 is built from 16 residues. The CDR3 DNA sequence: TGTGCCACCAGCAGCCCCGGGACAGGGGTGGGCACTGAAGCTTTCTTT. Its protein product is CATSSPGTGVGTEAFF.

This chain connects TRBV18 to TRBJ1-1; TRBD1 aligns across 7 bases. V lost 5 bases, J lost 1 base, and 7 bases stayed unmatched. CDR3 length equals 15 residues. Germline V CDR1 and CDR2: KGHSH, LQKENI. The CDR3 DNA is TGTGCCAGCTCATCACTACAGGGGCGGAACACTGAAGCTTTCTTT. Protein: CASSSLQGRNTEAFF.

The V and J genes are TRBV5-1 and TRBJ1-5; 7 bases agree with TRBD1. CDR1 is SGHRS, CDR2 YFSETQ, per germline. Trimming cost V 0 bases and J 3 bases; bases outside gene matches: 3. The CDR3 length is 15 residues. DNA of the CDR3: TGCGCCAGCAGCTTGGACGGGACAGCCAATCAGCCCCAGCATTTT. It is translated as CASSLDGTANQPQHF.

V is TRBV7-9 and J is TRBJ2-7; 9 bases fit TRBD1. The V segment lost 3 bases and the J segment 7 bases; nucleotides outside the gene matches: 10. Germline V gene data show CDR1 as SEHNR and CDR2 as FQNEAQ (reference sequence). The CDR3 is 15 amino acids. The CDR3 spells CASSFLQQGAREQYF. DNA for the CDR3: TGTGCCAGCAGCTTTCTTCAACAGGGGGCGCGGGAGCAGTACTTC.

The chain joins TRBV7-9 to TRBJ2-2, with a tentative D call TRBD2 (5 bases). The CDR3 has 14 amino acids. Germline lookup yields CDR1 SEHNR and CDR2 FQNEAQ (reference sequence). V lost 5 bases and J 6 bases, leaving 13 bases between the germline ends. CDR3 nucleotides: TGTGCCAGCAGCCCGAGTCGGGGTGCCGGGGAGCTGTTTTTT. Encoded protein: CASSPSRGAGELFF.

V is TRBV28 and J is TRBJ2-5, with D unclear. The CDR3 is 16 residues long. The V and J ends lost 5 bases and 1 base respectively, with 17 bases between them. CDR1 is MDHEN, CDR2 SYDVKM, per germline. CDR3 protein: CASSRAPSPIQETQYF. CDR3 in DNA: TGTGCCAGCAGTCGTGCCCCGAGTCCGATCCAAGAGACCCAGTACTTC.

This rearrangement joins TRBV7-9 to TRBJ2-1, with 13 bases matching TRBD2. The CDR3 is made up of 17 amino acids. Germline V lookup: CDR1 SEHNR, CDR2 FQNEAQ (reference sequence). Trimming removed 5 bases from V and 7 bases from J; junction bases left unmatched: 11. The CDR3 loop is CASSPTSGRALGNEQFF. CDR3 in DNA: TGTGCCAGCAGCCCAACTAGCGGGAGGGCCTTGGGGAATGAGCAGTTCTTC.

V and J are TRBV29-1 and TRBJ2-1, with TRBD2 as a possible D gene (6 bases). In germline, CDR1 is SQVTM, CDR2 ANQGSEA. This CDR3 spans 14 amino acids. Trimming shortened V by 4 bases and J by 3 bases, and 13 bases separated the two germline ends. The CDR3 coding sequence is TGCAGCGTTGTGGAGGGAGGCCTCTACAATGAGCAGTTCTTC. It translates to CSVVEGGLYNEQFF.

The rearrangement joins TRBV29-1 to TRBJ2-3; 11 nucleotides match TRBD2. Trimming cost V 4 bases and J 2 bases; bases outside gene matches: 5. Germline V gene lookup returns CDR1 SQVTM and CDR2 ANQGSEA. The CDR3 totals 15 residues. CDR3 region: CSVGTSGGDTDTQYF. DNA of the CDR3: TGCAGCGTTGGCACTAGCGGGGGTGACACAGATACGCAGTATTTT.

This chain joins TRBV7-2 and TRBJ2-1, with 7 bases identical to TRBD1. The CDR3 totals 12 residues. Germline V gives CDR1 SGHTA, CDR2 FQGNSA. After removal of 6 bases from V and 12 bases from J, the junction contained 8 bases not matched to a gene. The DNA of the CDR3 is TGTGCCAGCAGTCGACAGGGACGCAGGCAGTTCTTC. Protein product: CASSRQGRRQFF.

V gene TRBV11-2 combines with J gene TRBJ1-1; TRBD1 matches at 7 bases. The CDR3 spans 16 residues. CDR1 and CDR2 (germline): SGHAT, FQNNGV. The junction had 11 bases not matched to a gene; V was cut back by 0 bases and J by 7 bases. In nucleotides, the CDR3 is TGTGCCAGCAGCTTAGATTCCTATAGGGACAGCAATGAAGCTTTCTTT. Its protein is CASSLDSYRDSNEAFF.

The CDR3 DNA sequence: TGTGCCAGCAGTAAGGGGGGCCGGACTAGCGGGAGACGAGAGACCCAGTACTTC. Its protein product is CASSKGGRTSGRRETQYF. The rearrangement links TRBV7-8 to TRBJ2-5, with 13 bases lining up with TRBD2. The CDR3 is made up of 18 amino acids. V lost 6 bases to trimming and J lost 4 bases; unmatched junction nucleotides: 14. The germline gives CDR1 SGHVS, CDR2 FQNEAQ.

The chain recombines TRBV4-2 with TRBJ2-7, with D possibly matching TRBD1 (5 bases). Germline V lookup: CDR1 LGHNA, CDR2 YNFKEQ. The CDR3 has 15 residues. Trimming cost V 1 base and J 2 bases, with 12 bases left between them. CDR3 region: CASSQVSGATYEQYF. CDR3 sequence (DNA): TGTGCCAGCAGCCAAGTCTCTGGGGCAACCTACGAGCAGTACTTC.

The chain carries TRBV29-1 and TRBJ1-1, with D perhaps TRBD1 (6 bases). V was pared by 4 bases and J by 5 bases, with 11 bases between. Germline V lookup: CDR1 SQVTM, CDR2 ANQGSEA. The CDR3 has 12 residues. CDR3 in amino acids: CSVVSRGTEAFF. The CDR3 region has the DNA TGCAGCGTTGTGAGCAGGGGAACTGAAGCTTTCTTT.

The V gene is TRBV11-3, the J gene TRBJ2-6; TRBD1 is a possible D gene (5 bases). With 5 bases removed from V and 2 bases from J, the gap between germline ends came to 7 bases. The V gene's germline CDR1 is SGHNT and CDR2 YENEEA. There are 14 residues in the CDR3. CDR3 sequence (DNA): TGTGCCAGCAGCAAGACAGCTGGGGCCAACGTCCTGACTTTC. Residues: CASSKTAGANVLTF.

This chain connects TRBV4-1 to TRBJ1-4, with D perhaps matching TRBD1 (5 bases). V lost 0 bases, J lost 4 bases, and 9 bases lay in between. The CDR3 runs to 15 residues. Germline CDR1 MGHRA, CDR2 YSYEKL. CDR3 nucleotide sequence: TGCGCCAGCAGCCAAGAGACAGCCGGTAATGAAAAACTGTTTTTT. It encodes CASSQETAGNEKLFF.

V and J are TRBV6-6 and TRBJ2-5; tentative D call: TRBD2 (5 bases). Between the trimmed V and J ends, which lost 2 bases and 5 bases, there was a span of 9 bases. CDR1 and CDR2 from the germline V gene are MNHNY and SVGAGI (reference sequence). The CDR3 is 13 residues long. The CDR3 loop is CASSYVERETQYF. CDR3 DNA sequence: TGTGCCAGCAGTTACGTTGAGCGGGAGACCCAGTACTTC.

The chain combines TRBV6-6 with TRBJ2-3; 13 nucleotides match TRBD2. The CDR3 is made up of 16 amino acids. The V and J ends lost 4 bases and 6 bases, in that order; junction bases with no gene match: 7. Germline V lookup: CDR1 MNHNY, CDR2 SVGAGI (reference sequence). The chain's CDR3 is CASSLLAGGPWDTQYF. The CDR3 DNA reads as TGTGCCAGCAGTTTACTAGCGGGAGGGCCCTGGGATACGCAGTATTTT.

This sequence joins TRBV5-4 and TRBJ2-1; 8 bases map to TRBD2. Unmatched junction bases numbered 8, after V lost 2 bases and J lost 7 bases. The CDR3 has 15 amino acids. Germline V gene data show CDR1 as SGHNT and CDR2 as YYREEE (reference sequence). The CDR3 region has the DNA TGTGCCAGCAGCTTCCTGAGCGGGAGCAGAAATGAGCAGTTCTTC. This translates into CASSFLSGSRNEQFF.